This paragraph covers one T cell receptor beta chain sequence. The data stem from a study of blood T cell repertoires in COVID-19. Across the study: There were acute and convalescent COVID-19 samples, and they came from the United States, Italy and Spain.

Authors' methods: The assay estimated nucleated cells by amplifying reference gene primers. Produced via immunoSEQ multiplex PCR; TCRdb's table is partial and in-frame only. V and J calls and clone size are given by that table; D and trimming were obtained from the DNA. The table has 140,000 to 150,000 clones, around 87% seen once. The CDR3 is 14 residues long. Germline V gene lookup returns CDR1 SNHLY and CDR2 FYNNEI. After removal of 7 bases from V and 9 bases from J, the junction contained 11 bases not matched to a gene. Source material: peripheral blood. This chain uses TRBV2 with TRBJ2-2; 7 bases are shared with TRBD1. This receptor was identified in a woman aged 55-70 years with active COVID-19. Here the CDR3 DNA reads TGTGCCAGCAAACCGGGACAGTCGGGCCGGGAGCTGTTTTTT. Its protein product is CASKPGQSGRELFF.